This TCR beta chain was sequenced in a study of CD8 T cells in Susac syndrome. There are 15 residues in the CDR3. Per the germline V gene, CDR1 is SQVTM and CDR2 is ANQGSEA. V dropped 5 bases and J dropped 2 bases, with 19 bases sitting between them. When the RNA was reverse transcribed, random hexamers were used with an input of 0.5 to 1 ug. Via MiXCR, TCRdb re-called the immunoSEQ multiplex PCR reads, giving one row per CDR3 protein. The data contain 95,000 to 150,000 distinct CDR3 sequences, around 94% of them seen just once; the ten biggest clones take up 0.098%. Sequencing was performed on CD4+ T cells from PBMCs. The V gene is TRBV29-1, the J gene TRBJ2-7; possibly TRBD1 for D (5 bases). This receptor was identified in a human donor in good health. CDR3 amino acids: CSVRQTAERTYEQYF. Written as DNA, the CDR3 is TGCAGCGTTAGACAGACAGCAGAGAGAACCTACGAGCAGTACTTC.